The 20 T cell receptor beta chains below were found in one sample sequenced in a study of OX40 agonist ivuxolimab in advanced cancers. Sequenced by immunoSEQ multiplex PCR; TCRdb stores in-frame clones only, minus some. The data hold roughly 40,000 clones, with around 89% observed a single time. The sample consisted of CD4+ or CD8+ T cells sorted from blood, taken in a trial of the OX40 agonist ivuxolimab. The origin of the receptors is an adult with an advanced solid tumor such as melanoma, head and neck, liver or kidney cancer.

The chain recombines TRBV29-1 with TRBJ2-2, with a possible D match to TRBD2 (7 bases). V was shortened by 4 bases and J by 3 bases, with 12 bases between the two germline ends. CDR1 and CDR2 from the germline V gene are SQVTM and ANQGSEA. CDR3 size: 14 residues. CDR3 region: CSVGRGADTGELFF. The DNA for the CDR3 is TGCAGCGTTGGACGGGGGGCAGACACCGGGGAGCTGTTTTTT.

The CDR3 is CASTGTGYKGDYGYTF. The CDR3, as DNA: TGTGCCAGCACTGGGACAGGGTATAAGGGGGACTATGGCTACACCTTC. This chain uses TRBV6-6 with TRBJ1-2; 9 nucleotides match TRBD1. The length of the CDR3 is 16 residues. The V and J ends lost 7 bases and 3 bases, in that order; junction bases with no gene match: 12. From germline, CDR1 is MNHNY and CDR2 SVGAGI (reference sequence).

CDR3 DNA sequence: TGCAGCGTTGAAGATGGAATTGTACCCACAGATACGCAGTATTTT. It codes for CSVEDGIVPTDTQYF. The V and J genes are TRBV29-1 and TRBJ2-3; D not certain. The CDR3 sequence is 15 residues long. The germline V gene encodes CDR1 SQVTM and CDR2 ANQGSEA. V dropped 0 bases and J dropped 2 bases, with 12 bases sitting between them.

The V and J genes are TRBV5-4 and TRBJ2-3, with 13 positions matching TRBD2. After removal of 0 bases from V and 5 bases from J, the junction contained 3 bases not matched to a gene. Germline V CDR1 and CDR2: SGHNT, YYREEE (reference sequence). This CDR3 is built from 16 residues. This CDR3 is CASSLGLAGGLDTQYF. CDR3 sequence (DNA): TGTGCCAGCAGCTTGGGACTAGCGGGAGGATTAGATACGCAGTATTTT.

This clone was recorded only once. CDR3: CASSSGHGAGPQHF. CDR3 in DNA: TGTGCCAGCAGTTCCGGACACGGTGCGGGGCCCCAGCATTTT. The chain uses TRBV27 and TRBJ1-5; a weak D match, TRBD1 (5 bases). V was clipped by 4 bases and J by 9 bases, with 16 bases between them. Per the germline V gene, CDR1 is MNHEY and CDR2 is SMNVEV (reference sequence). This CDR3 region has 14 residues.

The chain combines TRBV14 with TRBJ1-2; a possible D gene is TRBD1 (6 bases). Germline values: CDR1 SGHDN, CDR2 FVKESK. The CDR3 consists of 12 residues. The V end was cut by 3 bases, the J end by 14 bases, with 16 bases between. CDR3 sequence: CASSQLQGATTF. The CDR3 DNA follows: TGTGCCAGCAGCCAGCTACAGGGTGCTACAACCTTC.

A single count supports this clone. This chain joins TRBV28 and TRBJ2-3, with 8 bases aligning to TRBD2. The CDR3 length is 16 residues. The ends lost 3 bases at V and 2 bases at J; junction bases unmatched: 7. Germline-derived CDR1 and CDR2 are MDHEN and SYDVKM. Written as DNA, the CDR3 is TGTGCCAGCAGTTTTTCAACTAGCGGAAACACAGATACGCAGTATTTT. Its translation is CASSFSTSGNTDTQYF.

This clone was counted a single time. The chain has TRBV28 and TRBJ2-7, with a weak D call TRBD1 (5 bases). V was shortened by 2 bases and J by 2 bases, with 10 bases between the two germline ends. This CDR3 is 14 amino acids long. Germline loops: CDR1 MDHEN, CDR2 SYDVKM. The CDR3 nucleotides read TGTGCCAGCAGTTTACCCCAGGGCCCCTACGAGCAGTACTTC. This translates into CASSLPQGPYEQYF. The variable domain in full, with the rest retrieved from reference TRBV28 and TRBJ2-7, is DVKVTQSSRYLVKRTGEKVFLECVQDMDHENMFWYRQDPGLGLRLIYFSYDVKMKEKGDIPEGYSVSREKKERFSLILESASTNQTSMYLCASSLPQGPYEQYFGPGTRLTVT.

The chain couples TRBV5-1 to TRBJ2-3; 7 bases fit TRBD1. Germline CDR1 and CDR2: SGHRS and YFSETQ. V shed 7 bases, J shed 1 base, and the junction held 9 bases outside the gene matches. The CDR3 has 15 amino acids. The CDR3 region has the DNA TGCGCCAGCCAATCCCAAACAGGGGGCACAGATACGCAGTATTTT. Its translation is CASQSQTGGTDTQYF.

This clone was detected a few times. The rearrangement joins TRBV7-8 to TRBJ2-7; TRBD1 matches at 7 bases. V was pared by 4 bases and J by 4 bases, with 13 bases of the junction left unmatched. The germline V gene encodes CDR1 SGHVS and CDR2 FQNEAQ. This CDR3 is 16 amino acids long. The CDR3 DNA reads TGTGCCAGCAGCTGGGGACAGATGGTCGGGTTGTACGAGCAGTACTTC. Encoded protein: CASSWGQMVGLYEQYF.

V and J are TRBV7-3 and TRBJ1-2; 8 bases fit TRBD1. Germline-derived CDR1 and CDR2 are SGHTA and FQGTGA. The CDR3 extends over 13 amino acids. Unmatched junction bases numbered 4, after V lost 5 bases and J lost 5 bases. CDR3 region: CASSPGQGYGYTF. In nucleotides, the CDR3 is TGTGCCAGCAGCCCAGGACAGGGTTATGGCTACACCTTC.

The chain employs TRBV11-2 and TRBJ1-2, with D possibly being TRBD1 (5 bases). CDR3 length equals 15 residues. The V end lost 3 bases, the J end lost 3 bases, and 14 bases lay between the germline ends. Looked up from germline, CDR1 is SGHAT and CDR2 is FQNNGV. CDR3 nucleotides: TGTGCCAGCAGCTTCCTCCAGGGTGGGGACTATGGCTACACCTTC. Protein product: CASSFLQGGDYGYTF.

The genes are TRBV5-6 and TRBJ2-3; D unclear. This CDR3 contains 12 residues. From germline, CDR1 is SGHDT and CDR2 YYEEEE. Between the trimmed V and J ends, which lost 3 bases and 2 bases, there was a span of 4 bases. CDR3 nucleotide sequence: TGTGCCAGCAGCTCGATCACAGATACGCAGTATTTT. It translates to CASSSITDTQYF.

The chain's CDR3 is CASSLRVGADEQFF. CDR3 in DNA: TGTGCCAGCAGCCTACGCGTAGGAGCGGATGAGCAGTTCTTC. V is TRBV11-2 and J is TRBJ2-1, with D maybe TRBD2 (5 bases). The CDR3 sequence is 14 residues long. The germline CDR1 and CDR2 sequences are SGHAT and FQNNGV. Trimming shortened V by 5 bases and J by 8 bases, and 16 bases separated the two germline ends.

V and J are TRBV5-4 and TRBJ1-1; the D gene is possibly TRBD1 (6 bases). The CDR3 sequence is 15 residues long. Germline CDR1 reads SGHNT; CDR2 reads YYREEE (reference sequence). V dropped 4 bases and J dropped 1 base, with 14 bases sitting between them. CDR3 in amino acids: CASSLPGEGNTEAFF. The CDR3, as DNA: TGTGCCAGCAGCCTACCAGGGGAGGGGAACACTGAAGCTTTCTTT.

The CDR3 loop is CASSLRTSGAYNEQFF. CDR3 nucleotides: TGTGCCAGCAGCTTGCGGACCAGCGGTGCGTACAATGAGCAGTTCTTC. This chain joins TRBV5-5 and TRBJ2-1; D is possibly TRBD2 (5 bases). The CDR3 sequence is 16 residues long. Germline V gene data show CDR1 as SGHKS and CDR2 as YYEKEE (reference sequence). V lost 1 base, J lost 4 bases, and 15 bases lay in between.

The chain joins TRBV6-5 to TRBJ2-5; D possibly corresponds to TRBD1 (5 bases). Looked up from germline, CDR1 is MNHEY and CDR2 is SVGAGI. This CDR3 spans 13 amino acids. The germline V and J ends were trimmed by 6 bases and 2 bases, with 10 bases remaining between them. CDR3 in amino acids: CASSLTEQETQYF. CDR3 nucleotide sequence: TGTGCCAGCAGCTTGACAGAGCAAGAGACCCAGTACTTC.

The J gene is TRBJ2-3, the V gene TRBV16; D is unresolved. V gave up 2 bases and J gave up 7 bases, with 13 bases separating them. The CDR3 totals 14 residues. Germline CDR1 and CDR2: KGHSY and FQNENV. This CDR3 reads CASSQQKESHTQYF. CDR3 DNA: TGTGCCAGCAGCCAACAGAAAGAATCACATACGCAGTATTTT.

The genes are TRBV10-3 and TRBJ1-1, with D tentatively TRBD1 (5 bases). Germline assignment: CDR1 ENHRY and CDR2 SYGVKD. This CDR3 comprises 12 residues. V was clipped by 6 bases and J by 7 bases, with 12 bases between them. The CDR3 reads CAIRPFGGEAFF. The CDR3 DNA is TGTGCCATCAGGCCTTTCGGGGGTGAAGCTTTCTTT.

The V gene is TRBV2, the J gene TRBJ1-4; TRBD1 aligns across 7 bases. V lost 3 bases to trimming and J lost 8 bases; unmatched junction nucleotides: 6. CDR1 is SNHLY and CDR2 is FYNNEI in the germline V gene. The CDR3 consists of 14 residues. The CDR3 sequence: CASSEDRSLEKLFF. Here the CDR3 DNA reads TGTGCCAGCAGTGAGGACAGGTCGCTAGAAAAACTGTTTTTT. The full variable domain, in which reference TRBV2 and TRBJ1-4 provide the parts outside the CDR3, is EPEVTQTPSHQVTQMGQEVILRCVPISNHLYFYWYRQILGQKVEFLVSFYNNEISEKSEIFDDQFSVERPDGSNFTLKIRSTKLEDSAMYFCASSEDRSLEKLFFGSGTQLSVL.